The clone carrying this TCR beta chain has only one observation. Its antigen is not identified. CDR1 and CDR2 (germline): SGHVS, FQNEAQ. This CDR3 has 15 residues. V trimming: 5 bases; J trimming: 1 base; junction bases outside the gene matches: 7. The source of the sample is a study of T cell responses to AZD1222 COVID-19 vaccine. The study's findings and limits: Elevations in Spike-specific TCR breadth and depth followed administration of two AZD1222 doses.

Libraries were prepared by immunoSEQ multiplex PCR; TCRdb keeps only in-frame clonotypes and omits some of them. The data show 90,000 to 150,000 clones, 87% seen once. The receptor was derived from an adult who received the AZD1222 COVID-19 vaccine. Sequenced material: peripheral blood, taken 28 days after the second AZD1222 dose. This chain links TRBV7-8 with TRBJ1-1; 7 nucleotides line up with TRBD1. The CDR3 here is CASSPGGQANTEAFF. For the CDR3, the DNA is TGTGCCAGCAGCCCGGGTGGACAGGCGAACACTGAAGCTTTCTTT.